These T cell receptor beta chains were read from a single sample in a study of blood T cells in healthy people across ages. MiXCR, applied by TCRdb to the 5' RACE reads, yields one record per CDR3 protein. Counted here are roughly 1,100,000 distinct CDR3 sequences, about 23% occurring once; the ten biggest clones make up approximately 0.7%. These data were likewise used in another study, on T cells of mothers and their children.

The source material was blood. All receptors come from a girl aged 2 to 10 in good health. Both conserved end residues are trimmed from each CDR3. Size is omitted from some rows. Given values are once, few, many or a class for expanded clones.

>TRBJ2-1|TRBV29-1|NA
SVEGGGASPYEQF
>TRBJ1-1|TRBV6-6|NA
ASRYEGRNTEAF
>TRBJ2-1|TRBV7-2|NA
ASSNPGLAPNEQF
>TRBJ2-4|TRBV7-9|NA
ASSFQTLAKNIQY
>TRBJ2-5|TRBV6-1|many
ASGPFWSVQETQY
>NA|TRBV10-3|NA
AISEMTANEQF
>TRBJ1-6|TRBV7-8|NA
ASSVGSLRGLFSPLH
>NA|TRBV20-1|NA
SAQGTSGLYDEQF
>TRBJ2-7|TRBV24-1|few
ATSGPSAHEQY
>TRBJ1-1|TRBV6-6|NA
ASSYRKEYTEAS
>TRBJ2-7|TRBV6-5|NA
ASMGGYFSYEQY
>TRBJ2-7|TRBV29-1|few
SVNRQGDTYEQY
>TRBJ1-1|TRBV4-3|NA
ASSQGQAVMSEAF
>TRBJ2-1|TRBV20-1|NA
STLPGQGNEQF
>TRBJ1-1|TRBV29-1|few
SVIPRWDTEAF
>TRBJ1-2|TRBV7-2|NA
ASSRDFFNYGYT
>TRBJ2-7|TRBV5-1|few
ASSLGQGRNEQY
>TRBJ1-3|TRBV6-6|few
ASGPYHMSSGNTIY
>TRBJ2-1|TRBV27|NA
ASSFYAGSGHNEQL
>TRBJ2-5|TRBV2|NA
ASSVDGRRETQY
>TRBJ2-3|TRBV28|NA
ASSLAGDPDTQY